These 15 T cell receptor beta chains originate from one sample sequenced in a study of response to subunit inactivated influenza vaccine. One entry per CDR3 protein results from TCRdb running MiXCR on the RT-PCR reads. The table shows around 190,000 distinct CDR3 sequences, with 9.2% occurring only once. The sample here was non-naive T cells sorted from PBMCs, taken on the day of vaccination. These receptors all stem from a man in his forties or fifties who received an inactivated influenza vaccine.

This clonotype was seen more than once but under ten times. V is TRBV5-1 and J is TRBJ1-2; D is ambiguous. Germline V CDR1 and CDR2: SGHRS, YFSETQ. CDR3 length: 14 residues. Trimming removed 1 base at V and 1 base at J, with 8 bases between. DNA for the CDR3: TGCGCCAGCAGCTTGACGCAAGATAACTATGGCTACACCTTC. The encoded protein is CASSLTQDNYGYTF.

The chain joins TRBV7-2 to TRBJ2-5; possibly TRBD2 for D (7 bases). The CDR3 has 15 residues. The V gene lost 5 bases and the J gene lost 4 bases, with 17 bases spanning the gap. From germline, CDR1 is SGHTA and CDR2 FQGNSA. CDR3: CASSPRGGGRETQYF. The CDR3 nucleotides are TGTGCCAGCAGCCCTAGGGGAGGGGGGCGAGAGACCCAGTACTTC.

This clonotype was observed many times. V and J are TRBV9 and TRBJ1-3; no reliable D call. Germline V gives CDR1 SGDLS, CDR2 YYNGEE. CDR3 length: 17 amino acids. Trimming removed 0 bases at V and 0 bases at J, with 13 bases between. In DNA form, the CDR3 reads TGTGCCAGCAGCGTAGCCCCGGCCCAGAGCTCTGGAAACACCATATATTTT. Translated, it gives CASSVAPAQSSGNTIYF.

The CDR3 here is CASRARDRVWEQFF. The CDR3 DNA sequence: TGTGCCAGCAGAGCCCGGGACAGGGTTTGGGAGCAGTTCTTC. This chain connects TRBV28 to TRBJ2-1; 9 bases are a match to TRBD1. Trimming removed 6 bases from V and 10 bases from J; junction bases left unmatched: 10. CDR1 is MDHEN and CDR2 is SYDVKM in the germline V gene. The CDR3 is 14 amino acids.

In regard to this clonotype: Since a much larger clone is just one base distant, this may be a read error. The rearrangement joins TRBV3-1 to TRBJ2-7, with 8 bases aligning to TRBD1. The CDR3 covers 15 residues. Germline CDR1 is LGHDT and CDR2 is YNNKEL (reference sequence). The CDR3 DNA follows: TGTGCCAGCATCCAAGAATGGACAGGGAACTACGAGCAGTACTTC. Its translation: CASIQEWTGNYEQYF.

Written as DNA, the CDR3 is TGTGCCAGCAGTTTATCGATACCTATGTATAGCAATCAGCCCCAGCATTTT. As protein: CASSLSIPMYSNQPQHF. The chain combines TRBV27 with TRBJ1-5; D is ambiguous. This CDR3 has 17 residues. CDR1 is MNHEY and CDR2 is SMNVEV in the germline V gene (reference sequence). The V end lost 0 bases, the J end lost 0 bases, and 12 bases lay between the germline ends.

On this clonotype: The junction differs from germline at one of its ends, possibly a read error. The DNA for the CDR3 is TGTGCCTGGAGTGTTGGGACCAGAGAGCTCTTC. It codes for CAWSVGTRELF. The V gene is TRBV30, the J gene TRBJ2-1; perhaps D is TRBD1 or TRBD2 (5 bases each). This CDR3 has 11 residues. Germline CDR1 reads GTSNPN; CDR2 reads SVGIG (reference sequence).

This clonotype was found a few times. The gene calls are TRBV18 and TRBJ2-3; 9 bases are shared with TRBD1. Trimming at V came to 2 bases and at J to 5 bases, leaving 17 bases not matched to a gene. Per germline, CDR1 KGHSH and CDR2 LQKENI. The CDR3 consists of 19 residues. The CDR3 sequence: CASSPGTGYPRGSGDTQYF. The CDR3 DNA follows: TGTGCCAGCTCACCAGGGACAGGGTATCCGCGCGGGAGTGGAGATACGCAGTATTTT.

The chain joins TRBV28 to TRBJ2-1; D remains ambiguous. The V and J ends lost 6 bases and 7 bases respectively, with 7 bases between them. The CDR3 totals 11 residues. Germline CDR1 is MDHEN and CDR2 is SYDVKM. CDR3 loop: CASSNRNEQFF. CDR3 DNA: TGTGCCAGCAGCAACAGAAATGAGCAGTTCTTC.

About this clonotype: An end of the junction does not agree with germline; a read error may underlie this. The CDR3 DNA follows: TGTGCCCGCAGGTCCGGCAGGGGCCTAACCTACGAGCAGTACTTC. Its protein is CARRSGRGLTYEQYF. The chain couples TRBV6-1 to TRBJ2-7; possible D gene TRBD1, 6 bases. Germline CDR1 is MNHNS and CDR2 is SASEGT. The CDR3 extends over 15 amino acids.

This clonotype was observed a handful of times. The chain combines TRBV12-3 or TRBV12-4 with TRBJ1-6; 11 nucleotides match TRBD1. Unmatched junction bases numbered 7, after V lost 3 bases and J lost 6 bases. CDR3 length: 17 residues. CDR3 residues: CASSLGRTGGGNSPLHF. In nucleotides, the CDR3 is TGTGCCAGCAGTTTGGGTAGGACAGGGGGCGGTAATTCACCCCTCCACTTT.

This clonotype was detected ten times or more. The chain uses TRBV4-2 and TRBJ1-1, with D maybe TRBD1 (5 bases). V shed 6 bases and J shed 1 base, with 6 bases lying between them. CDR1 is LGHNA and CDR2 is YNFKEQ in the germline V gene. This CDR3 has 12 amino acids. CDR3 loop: CASRGGNTEAFF. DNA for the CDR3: TGTGCCAGCAGGGGGGGGAACACTGAAGCTTTCTTT.

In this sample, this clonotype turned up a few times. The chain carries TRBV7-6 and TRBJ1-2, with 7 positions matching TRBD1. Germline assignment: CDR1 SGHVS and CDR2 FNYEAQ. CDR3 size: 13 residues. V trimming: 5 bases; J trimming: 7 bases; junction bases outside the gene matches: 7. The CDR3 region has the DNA TGTGCCAGCAGCCCCCGACAGGGAGGTGGCTACACCTTC. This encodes CASSPRQGGGYTF. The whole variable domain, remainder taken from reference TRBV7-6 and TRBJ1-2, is GAGVSQSPRYKVTKRGQDVALRCDPISGHVSLYWYRQALGQGPEFLTYFNYEAQQDKSGLPNDRFSAERPEGSISTLTIQRTEQRDSAMYRCASSPRQGGGYTFGSGTRLTVV.

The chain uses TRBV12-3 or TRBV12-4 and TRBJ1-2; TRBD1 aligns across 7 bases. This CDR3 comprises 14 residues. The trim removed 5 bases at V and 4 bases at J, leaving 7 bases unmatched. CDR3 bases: TGTGCCAGCAGTATTAACAGGGGTGGCTATGGCTACACCTTC. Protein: CASSINRGGYGYTF.

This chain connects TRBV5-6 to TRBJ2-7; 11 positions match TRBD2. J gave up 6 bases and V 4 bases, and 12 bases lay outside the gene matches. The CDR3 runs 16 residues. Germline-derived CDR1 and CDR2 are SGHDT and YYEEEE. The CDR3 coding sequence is TGTGCCAGCAGCCCCCGACTAGCGGGACCCATGGCCGAGCAGTACTTC. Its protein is CASSPRLAGPMAEQYF.